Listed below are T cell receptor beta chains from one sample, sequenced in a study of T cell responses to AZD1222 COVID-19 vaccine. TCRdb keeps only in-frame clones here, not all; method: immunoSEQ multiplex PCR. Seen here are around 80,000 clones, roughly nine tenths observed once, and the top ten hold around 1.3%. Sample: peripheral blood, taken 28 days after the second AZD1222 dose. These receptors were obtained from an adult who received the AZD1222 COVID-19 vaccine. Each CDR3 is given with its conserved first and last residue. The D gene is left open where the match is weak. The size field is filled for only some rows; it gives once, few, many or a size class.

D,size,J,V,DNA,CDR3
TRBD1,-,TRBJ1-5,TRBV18,TGTGCCAGCTCACAAACGACAGGGGGCAATCAGCCCCAGCATTTT,CASSQTTGGNQPQHF
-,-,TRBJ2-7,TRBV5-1,TGCGCCAGCAGCTTGGCCGGACAGTACGAGCAGTACTTC,CASSLAGQYEQYF
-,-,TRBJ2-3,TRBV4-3,TGCGCCAGCAGCCAAGATAGGGTAGCGTTCGGTACAGATACGCAGTATTTT,CASSQDRVAFGTDTQYF
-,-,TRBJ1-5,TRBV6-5,TGTGCCAGCAGGATACAGGTAGCGAAGAGGCCCCAGCATTTT,CASRIQVAKRPQHF
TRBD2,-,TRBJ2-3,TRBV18,TGTGCCAGCTCACCATGGGGGCTAGCGGGAGGATCAGATACGCAGTATTTT,CASSPWGLAGGSDTQYF
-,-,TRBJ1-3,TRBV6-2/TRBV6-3,TGTGCCAGCAGTTGGACGGGAGATGGAAACACCATATATTTT,CASSWTGDGNTIYF
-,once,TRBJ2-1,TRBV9,TGTGCCAGCAGCGTTACTCAGGGTGGCAATGAGCAGTTCTTC,CASSVTQGGNEQFF
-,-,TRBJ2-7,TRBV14,TGTGCCAGCAGCCAAGGAAGGGCCTACGAGCAGTACTTC,CASSQGRAYEQYF
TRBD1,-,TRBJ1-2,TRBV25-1,TGTGCCAGCAGGGAGGGACAGAATAACTATGGCTACACCTTC,CASREGQNNYGYTF
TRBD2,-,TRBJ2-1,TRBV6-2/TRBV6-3,TGTGCCAGCAGCCACGCTAAAGGTGTTAGCGGGGGGAAGATGGGGCCCTACAATGAGCAGTTCTTC,CASSHAKGVSGGKMGPYNEQFF
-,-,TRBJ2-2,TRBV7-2,TGTGCCAGCAGCCCGACCAGGGTGGACACCGGGGAGCTGTTTTTT,CASSPTRVDTGELFF
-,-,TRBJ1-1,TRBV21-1,TGTGCCAGCAGCAAGGGCCTGGCAGGGAACACTGAAGCTTTCTTT,CASSKGLAGNTEAFF
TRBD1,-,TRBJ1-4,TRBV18,TGTGCCAGCTCACTCCGGACAGGGGGGGAGAATGAAAAACTGTTTTTT,CASSLRTGGENEKLFF
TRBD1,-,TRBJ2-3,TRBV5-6,TGTGCCAGCAGCTTGTTGACAGGGATGACAGATACGCAGTATTTT,CASSLLTGMTDTQYF
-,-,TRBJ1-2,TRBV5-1,TGCGCCAGCCGACAGGATCACTATGGCTACACCTTC,CASRQDHYGYTF
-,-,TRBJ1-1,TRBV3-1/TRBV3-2,TGTGCCAGCAGTCTATCGACCGCGAACACTGAAGCTTTCTTT,CASSLSTANTEAFF
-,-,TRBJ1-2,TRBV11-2,TGTGCCAGCAGCTTGGGGGGAGGCTACACCTTC,CASSLGGGYTF
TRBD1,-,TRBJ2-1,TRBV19,TGTGCCAGTAGTGGGGACAGGGATGAGGGCAATGAGCAGTTCTTC,CASSGDRDEGNEQFF
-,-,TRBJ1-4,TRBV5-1,TGCGCCAGCAAGCAAAATGAAAAACTGTTTTTT,CASKQNEKLFF
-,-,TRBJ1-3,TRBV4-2,TGTGCCAGCGGGGGGACGGAAGGAAACACCATATATTTT,CASGGTEGNTIYF
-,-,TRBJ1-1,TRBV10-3,TGTGCCATCACCACCCAGGGGAACACTGAAGCTTTCTTT,CAITTQGNTEAFF
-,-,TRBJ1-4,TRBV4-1,TGCGCCAGCAGCCAAGTATTCAGAACGACTGCAACTAATGAAAAACTGTTTTTT,CASSQVFRTTATNEKLFF
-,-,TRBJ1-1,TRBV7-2,TGTGCCAGCAGCTTATTGTATGGGGTGAACACTGAAGCTTTCTTT,CASSLLYGVNTEAFF
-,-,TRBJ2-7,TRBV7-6,TGTGCCAGCAGCTTAGCGCCAGGGCCCACCTACGAGCAGTACTTC,CASSLAPGPTYEQYF
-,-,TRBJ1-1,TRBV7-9,TGTGCCGGGTCGAGTGAGGGCACTGAAGCTTTCTTT,CAGSSEGTEAFF
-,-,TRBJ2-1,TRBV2,TGTGCCAGCAGGCCCGGGACTCCTCAAAATGAGCAGTTCTTC,CASRPGTPQNEQFF
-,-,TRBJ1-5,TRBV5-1,TGCGCCAGCAGCTTGGGTGAAAGTGGGCAGCCCCAGCATTTT,CASSLGESGQPQHF
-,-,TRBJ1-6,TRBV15,TGTGCCACCAGCAGAGATCCAGAGAATTCACCCCTCCACTTT,CATSRDPENSPLHF